The 2 T cell receptor beta chains given below trace back to one sample, sequenced in a study of blood T cell repertoires in COVID-19. The data were produced by immunoSEQ multiplex PCR, yet TCRdb's version contains in-frame clones alone and is incomplete. This repertoire shows 300,000 to 350,000 clones, 75% to 95% found once; its top ten account for approximately 7.5%. Source material: peripheral blood. Every receptor here comes from a woman in her 30s with COVID-19, enrolled during active disease.

This clone has a single count. The chain joins TRBV6-2 or TRBV6-3 to TRBJ2-1; D unresolved. Germline CDR1 and CDR2: MNHEY and SVGEGT. V was trimmed by 0 bases and J by 5 bases, leaving 5 bases between them. CDR3 length: 13 amino acids. The DNA for the CDR3 is TGTGCCAGCAGTTACTCGTTAAACAATGAGCAGTTCTTC. Amino acid sequence: CASSYSLNNEQFF.

This clone was found a few times. The chain carries TRBV2 and TRBJ2-7; the match to TRBD1 covers 9 bases. J lost 5 bases, V lost 5 bases, and 10 bases had no gene match. CDR1 is SNHLY and CDR2 is FYNNEI in the germline V gene. This CDR3 region has 15 residues. The CDR3: CASSYTGGPGNEQYF. CDR3 in DNA: TGTGCCAGCAGTTATACAGGGGGCCCGGGAAACGAGCAGTACTTC.